This is a list of T cell receptor beta chains from one sample in a study of CD8 T cells in Susac syndrome. TCRdb reprocessed the immunoSEQ multiplex PCR reads with MiXCR, giving one entry per CDR3 protein. Of about 190,000 distinct CDR3 sequences in the sample, approximately 96% were seen once. Material: CD4+ T cells from PBMCs. These receptors were taken from a human donor with Susac syndrome. Each CDR3 is given with its conserved first and last residue.

V gene: TRBV29-1; J gene: TRBJ1-5; CDR3 protein: CSASTGDNQPQHF
V gene: TRBV30; J gene: TRBJ2-1; CDR3 protein: CAWETGSSYNEQFF
V gene: TRBV28; J gene: TRBJ2-5; CDR3 protein: CASSFYLGGAGTQYF
V gene: TRBV30; J gene: TRBJ2-1; CDR3 protein: CASRGGPQLYNEQFF
V gene: TRBV29-1; J gene: TRBJ2-7; CDR3 protein: CSVRQGGNYEQYF
V gene: TRBV12-3/TRBV12-4; J gene: TRBJ2-7; CDR3 protein: CASSYGGQYEQYF
V gene: TRBV6-6; J gene: TRBJ1-5; CDR3 protein: CASWDLNQPQHF
V gene: TRBV12-3/TRBV12-4; J gene: TRBJ1-6; CDR3 protein: CASSKGTTNSPLHF
V gene: TRBV12-3/TRBV12-4; J gene: TRBJ2-7; CDR3 protein: CASSLITPSEQYF
V gene: TRBV28; J gene: TRBJ1-6; CDR3 protein: CASSLQRLSLHF
V gene: TRBV2; J gene: TRBJ2-5; CDR3 protein: CASGGRETQYF
V gene: TRBV20-1; J gene: TRBJ2-1; CDR3 protein: CSAREVGTSQFF
V gene: TRBV7-8; J gene: TRBJ1-6; CDR3 protein: CASSLVSGQSYNSPLHF
V gene: TRBV20-1; J gene: TRBJ2-4; CDR3 protein: CSASIPGQQHIQYF
V gene: TRBV6-5; J gene: TRBJ2-3; CDR3 protein: CASSYFPDRSTDTQYF
V gene: TRBV25-1; J gene: TRBJ2-5; CDR3 protein: CASSESSGIGTQYF
V gene: TRBV20-1; J gene: TRBJ2-5; CDR3 protein: CSASSGVWGTQYF
V gene: TRBV7-2; J gene: TRBJ2-2; CDR3 protein: CASSLTAAGPTGELFF
V gene: TRBV7-3; J gene: TRBJ2-5; CDR3 protein: CASSLTGGGRGTQYF
V gene: TRBV20-1; J gene: TRBJ2-1; CDR3 protein: CSATLAGVGEQFF
V gene: TRBV30; J gene: TRBJ2-6; CDR3 protein: CAWGVAGANVLTF
V gene: TRBV13; J gene: TRBJ2-5; CDR3 protein: CASSSQGGGETQYF
V gene: TRBV30; J gene: TRBJ2-2; CDR3 protein: CAWSPGQGAGELFF
V gene: TRBV12-3/TRBV12-4; J gene: TRBJ1-2; CDR3 protein: CASSDGQAIGSYGYTF
V gene: TRBV7-8; J gene: TRBJ2-3; CDR3 protein: CASSLEEGGLTDTQYF
V gene: TRBV14; J gene: TRBJ1-6; CDR3 protein: CASSHPNSPLHF
V gene: TRBV11-2; J gene: TRBJ2-7; CDR3 protein: CASMRDRADEQYF
V gene: TRBV30; J gene: TRBJ1-1; CDR3 protein: CAWSQGAKNTEAFF
V gene: TRBV7-2; J gene: TRBJ2-3; CDR3 protein: CASSLLVSDTQYF
V gene: TRBV5-1; J gene: TRBJ1-3; CDR3 protein: CASSLAGTGLGNTIYF
V gene: TRBV18; J gene: TRBJ2-5; CDR3 protein: CASSPEVQVETQYF
V gene: TRBV28; J gene: TRBJ2-1; CDR3 protein: CASSPPTDEQFF
V gene: TRBV5-1; J gene: TRBJ2-1; CDR3 protein: CASSLSSGSYNEQFF
V gene: TRBV2; J gene: TRBJ2-5; CDR3 protein: CASSSRGQETQYF
V gene: TRBV2; J gene: TRBJ1-1; CDR3 protein: CASTFPGTVNTEAFF
V gene: TRBV11-3; J gene: TRBJ2-5; CDR3 protein: CASMPRGETQYF
V gene: TRBV20-1; J gene: TRBJ2-7; CDR3 protein: CSANPGTASYEQYF
V gene: TRBV20-1; J gene: TRBJ1-5; CDR3 protein: CSARDALFQHF
V gene: TRBV29-1; J gene: TRBJ1-1; CDR3 protein: CSVEPRAVAFF
V gene: TRBV30; J gene: TRBJ2-2; CDR3 protein: CAWSAQNTGELFF
V gene: TRBV7-2; J gene: TRBJ2-3; CDR3 protein: CASSLALTKSDTQYF